These 16 T cell receptor beta chains came from one sample sequenced in a study of beta chain features in type 1 diabetes. Their antigens remain unidentified. Sequenced material consisted of expressed TCRB transcripts (all of the isolated RNA was reverse transcribed). Method: immunoSEQ multiplex PCR; TCRdb's copy keeps in-frame clones and lacks some. The sample yields a few hundred thousand clones, approximately 14% seen once. Study-level results: Moderate yet significant TCRB CDR3 shortening was seen in Type 1 diabetes patients in all four CD4+ subsets.

The specimen was naive CD4+ T cells from blood. Receptor source: a man aged 30 to 39 with type 1 diabetes.

The chain joins TRBV4-3 to TRBJ1-5, with 7 bases that match TRBD1. The CDR3 contains 13 residues. V trimming: 5 bases; J trimming: 4 bases; junction bases outside the gene matches: 2. Germline CDR1 LGHNA, CDR2 YSLEER. DNA of the CDR3: TGCGCCAGCAGCACAGGGGAGAATCAGCCCCAGCATTTT. Residues: CASSTGENQPQHF.

This clone has only a few counts. V and J are TRBV5-4 and TRBJ2-4; 10 positions agree with TRBD1. This CDR3 is built from 18 residues. V lost 4 bases, J lost 0 bases, and 10 bases stayed unmatched. Germline V gene sequence: CDR1 SGHNT, CDR2 YYREEE (reference sequence). The CDR3 DNA sequence: TGTGCCAGCAGCCAGGGACAGGGGACGGCAATAGCCAAAAACATTCAGTACTTC. Translated, it gives CASSQGQGTAIAKNIQYF.

This clone was detected a few times. The sample holds other DNA sequences that translate to the same CDR3. This chain connects TRBV5-4 to TRBJ2-3; 11 bases fit TRBD2. The CDR3 sequence is 16 residues long. The junction had 4 bases not matched to a gene; V was cut back by 1 base and J by 3 bases. The germline gives CDR1 SGHNT, CDR2 YYREEE (reference sequence). Here the CDR3 reads CASSLRLAGGTDTQYF. CDR3 DNA sequence: TGTGCCAGCAGCTTGAGGCTAGCGGGAGGTACAGATACGCAGTATTTT. Drawing the rest from reference TRBV5-4 and TRBJ2-3, the complete variable domain is ETGVTQSPTHLIKTRGQQVTLRCSSQSGHNTVSWYQQALGQGPQFIFQYYREEENGRGNFPPRFSGLQFPNYSSELNVNALELDDSALYLCASSLRLAGGTDTQYFGPGTRLTVL.

V and J are TRBV29-1 and TRBJ2-1; 8 bases fit TRBD1. The germline gives CDR1 SQVTM, CDR2 ANQGSEA. This CDR3 has 14 amino acids. Losses at the gene ends were 4 bases for V and 3 bases for J; bases not matched to a gene: 5. The CDR3 spells CSVAGQVHYNEQFF. In nucleotides, the CDR3 is TGCAGCGTTGCGGGACAGGTACACTACAATGAGCAGTTCTTC.

This clone was detected only a few times. V gene TRBV5-4 combines with J gene TRBJ1-1, with D perhaps matching TRBD1 (6 bases). This CDR3 has 15 residues. V dropped 5 bases and J dropped 0 bases, with 14 bases sitting between them. Germline V gene data show CDR1 as SGHNT and CDR2 as YYREEE (reference sequence). The CDR3 loop is CASSRVGQLNTEAFF. Written as DNA, the CDR3 is TGTGCCAGCAGTCGGGTCGGACAGCTGAACACTGAAGCTTTCTTT.

The gene calls are TRBV10-3 and TRBJ1-5; 8 bases map to TRBD1. The CDR3 spans 15 residues. The V gene end was trimmed by 4 bases and the J gene end by 7 bases; junction bases not matched to a gene: 9. Germline-derived CDR1 and CDR2 are ENHRY and SYGVKD. CDR3 amino acids: CAISGTGQGGQPQHF. The CDR3 region has the DNA TGTGCCATCAGTGGGACAGGGCAGGGGGGCCAGCCCCAGCATTTT.

The chain links TRBV5-6 to TRBJ1-1, with a possible D match to TRBD1 (6 bases). The CDR3 length is 15 residues. Germline V gives CDR1 SGHDT, CDR2 YYEEEE. Trimming cost V 1 base and J 5 bases, with 15 bases left between them. For the CDR3, the DNA is TGTGCCAGCAGCTTGATAGGGCGAAGGGGGACTGAAGCTTTCTTT. Translated, it gives CASSLIGRRGTEAFF.

V is TRBV28 and J is TRBJ1-5; D is undetermined. The CDR3 spans 13 residues. Germline V CDR1 and CDR2: MDHEN, SYDVKM. The V end lost 6 bases, the J end lost 11 bases, and 17 bases lay between the germline ends. CDR3 coding DNA: TGTGCCAGCAGGCCATCGAGTGATGCGACCCAGCATTTT. Translated, it gives CASRPSSDATQHF.

DNA for the CDR3: TGTGCCAGCAGCTTAGACGGAGGCTCGAGCAATGAGCAGTTCTTC. Translated, it gives CASSLDGGSSNEQFF. The rearrangement uses TRBV7-7 and TRBJ2-1, with D perhaps matching TRBD2 (5 bases). There are 15 residues in the CDR3. The germline V gene encodes CDR1 SSHAT and CDR2 FNYEAQ (reference sequence). V shed 1 base and J shed 6 bases, with 13 bases lying between them.

The CDR3 is CASSLARLAGVDTQYF. The CDR3 coding sequence is TGTGCCAGCAGCTTAGCAAGACTAGCGGGAGTAGATACGCAGTATTTT. The V call is TRBV7-2, the J call TRBJ2-3, with 12 bases identical to TRBD2. With 0 bases clipped from V and 5 bases from J, the junction kept 3 bases outside the gene matches. The CDR3 length is 16 residues. Germline-derived CDR1 and CDR2 are SGHTA and FQGNSA.

This clone has only a few counts. The chain couples TRBV5-1 to TRBJ2-7, with D possibly TRBD1 on 6 matching bases. The CDR3 extends over 15 amino acids. With 0 bases removed from V and 0 bases from J, the gap between germline ends came to 10 bases. The germline gives CDR1 SGHRS, CDR2 YFSETQ. CDR3 bases: TGCGCCAGCAGCTTGGTGGCAGGGGACTCCTACGAGCAGTACTTC. Translation gives CASSLVAGDSYEQYF.

Only a few counts were recorded for this clone. The CDR3 DNA is TGTGCCAGCAGCTCTGGCCCCACAGATACGCAGTATTTT. It translates to CASSSGPTDTQYF. The V and J genes are TRBV7-9 and TRBJ2-3; D not resolved. Germline CDR1 and CDR2: SEHNR and FQNEAQ (reference sequence). The CDR3 consists of 13 residues. Deletions cut 4 bases from V and 2 bases from J, with 7 bases between.

This clone has only a few counts. The J gene is TRBJ1-2, the V gene TRBV5-1; D is unclear. V shed 5 bases and J shed 4 bases, with 18 bases lying between them. The CDR3 sequence is 15 residues long. Germline V gene data show CDR1 as SGHRS and CDR2 as YFSETQ. CDR3 DNA: TGCGCCAGCAGGGTGGGCCAGACCTTGGGCTATGGCTACACCTTC. Translation gives CASRVGQTLGYGYTF.

As for this clone: The sample carries other DNA sequences with the same CDR3. This chain links TRBV20-1 with TRBJ1-1; weak D call: TRBD1 (6 bases). Germline V gene data show CDR1 as DFQATT and CDR2 as SNEGSKA (reference sequence). CDR3 length equals 11 residues. CDR3 protein: CSALQGTEAFF. CDR3 in DNA: TGCAGCGCACTACAGGGCACTGAAGCTTTCTTT.

J is TRBJ2-5 and V is TRBV5-1; 7 nucleotides line up with TRBD1. V shed 0 bases and J 5 bases; nucleotides not matched to a gene: 4. The length of the CDR3 is 14 residues. Germline assignment: CDR1 SGHRS and CDR2 YFSETQ. In DNA form, the CDR3 reads TGCGCCAGCAGCTTGGGCGGACAGGCGGAGACCCAGTACTTC. Protein: CASSLGGQAETQYF.

This clone showed up just a few times. The chain combines TRBV7-8 with TRBJ1-2, with D perhaps matching TRBD1 (5 bases). The CDR3 runs to 15 residues. The V gene's germline CDR1 is SGHVS and CDR2 FQNEAQ. V was shortened by 0 bases and J by 2 bases, with 10 bases between the two germline ends. CDR3 sequence: CASSLAQGRNYGYTF. The DNA of the CDR3 is TGTGCCAGCAGCTTAGCGCAGGGCCGGAACTATGGCTACACCTTC.